The 4 T cell receptor beta chains given below trace back to one sample, sequenced in a study of blood T cell repertoires in COVID-19. Libraries were prepared by immunoSEQ multiplex PCR; TCRdb keeps only in-frame clonotypes and omits some of them. The sample consists of around 100,000 clones, around 85% of them appearing once. Source material: PBMCs or T cells enriched from blood (not recorded which). Receptor source: a woman aged 45-65 years who had recovered from COVID-19.

The chain couples TRBV28 to TRBJ1-5, with D perhaps TRBD1 (5 bases). The CDR3 runs 14 residues. Trimming removed 3 bases at V and 5 bases at J, with 11 bases between. CDR1 is MDHEN and CDR2 is SYDVKM in the germline V gene. CDR3 sequence reads: CASSLPGWDQPQHF. CDR3 in DNA: TGTGCCAGCAGTTTGCCAGGGTGGGATCAGCCCCAGCATTTT.

The rearrangement joins TRBV2 to TRBJ2-5; D ambiguous. CDR3 length: 14 residues. Germline CDR1 SNHLY, CDR2 FYNNEI. Trimming took off 7 bases at V and 3 bases at J, with 15 bases between the two ends. In DNA form, the CDR3 reads TGTGCCAGCATATATCAGGCTCCAGAAGAGACCCAGTACTTC. It yields the protein CASIYQAPEETQYF.

The V call is TRBV9, the J call TRBJ2-7; TRBD2 aligns across 10 bases. CDR3 length: 14 amino acids. Germline CDR1 SGDLS, CDR2 YYNGEE. Unmatched junction bases numbered 3, after V lost 3 bases and J lost 3 bases. The CDR3 DNA reads TGTGCCAGCAGCGCGAGCGGGGGGGGCTACGAGCAGTACTTC. This encodes CASSASGGGYEQYF.

V gene TRBV5-1 combines with J gene TRBJ2-7; TRBD2 aligns across 14 bases. CDR3 length: 16 residues. Germline V lookup: CDR1 SGHRS, CDR2 YFSETQ. V gave up 4 bases and J gave up 3 bases; unmatched junction bases: 6. The CDR3 here is CASSPRTSGGIYEQYF. Written as DNA, the CDR3 is TGCGCCAGCAGCCCCCGGACTAGCGGGGGGATCTACGAGCAGTACTTC.